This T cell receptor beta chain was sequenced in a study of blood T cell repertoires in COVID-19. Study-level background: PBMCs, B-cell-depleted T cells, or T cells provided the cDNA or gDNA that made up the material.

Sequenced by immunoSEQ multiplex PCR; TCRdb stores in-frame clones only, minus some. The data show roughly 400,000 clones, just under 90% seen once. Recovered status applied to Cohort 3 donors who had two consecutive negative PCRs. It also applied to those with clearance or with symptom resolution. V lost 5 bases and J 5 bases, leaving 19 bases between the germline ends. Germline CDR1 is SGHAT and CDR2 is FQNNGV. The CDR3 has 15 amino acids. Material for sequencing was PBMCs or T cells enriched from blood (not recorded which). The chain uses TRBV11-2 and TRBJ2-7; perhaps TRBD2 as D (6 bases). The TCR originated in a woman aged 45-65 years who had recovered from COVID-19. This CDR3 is CASSMEGIAGDEQYF. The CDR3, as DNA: TGTGCCAGCAGCATGGAGGGGATCGCCGGGGACGAGCAGTACTTC.